This TCR beta chain was sequenced during a study of blood T cell repertoires in COVID-19. Study as a whole: The analysed material was cDNA or gDNA that came from T cells, B-cell-depleted T cells, or PBMCs.

Note on this clone: Distinct nucleotide sequences in the sample also encode this CDR3.

In the study's own analysis: Nucleated cell counts were estimated from reference gene primer amplification. Some clones are missing from TCRdb's copy, which holds only in-frame ones; the method was immunoSEQ multiplex PCR. The DNA was the basis for D and trimming; V, J and clone size are from that table. The sample has roughly 520,000 clones; 88% are singletons. This clonotype was sampled from a woman aged 40 to 50 who had recovered from COVID-19. Material: PBMCs or T cells enriched from blood (not recorded which).

The CDR3 DNA sequence: TGTGCCAGCAGCTCCGGACAGGGGGATCAGCCCCAGCATTTT. This gives the protein CASSSGQGDQPQHF. J is TRBJ1-5 and V is TRBV7-2; TRBD1 agrees at 10 bases. Germline V CDR1 and CDR2: SGHTA, FQGNSA. The ends lost 4 bases at V and 5 bases at J; junction bases unmatched: 2. The CDR3 consists of 14 residues.